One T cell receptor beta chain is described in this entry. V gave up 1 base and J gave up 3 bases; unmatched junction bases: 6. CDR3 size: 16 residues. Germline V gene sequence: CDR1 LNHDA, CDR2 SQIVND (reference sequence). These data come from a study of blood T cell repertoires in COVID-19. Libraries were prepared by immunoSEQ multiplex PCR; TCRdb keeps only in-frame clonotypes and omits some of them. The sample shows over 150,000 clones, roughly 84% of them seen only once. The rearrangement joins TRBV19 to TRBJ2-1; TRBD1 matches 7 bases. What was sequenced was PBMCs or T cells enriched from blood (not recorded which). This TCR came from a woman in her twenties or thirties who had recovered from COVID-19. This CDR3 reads CASSIGTGIIYNEQFF. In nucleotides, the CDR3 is TGTGCCAGTAGTATAGGGACAGGCATCATCTACAATGAGCAGTTCTTC.